The 10 T cell receptor beta chains below were found in one sample sequenced in a study of T-cell memory formation after mild COVID-19. Each CDR3 protein gets one entry after TCRdb re-called the 5' RACE reads with MiXCR. The sample has about 150,000 distinct CDR3 sequences; roughly 15% are singletons. Sequencing used PBMCs or a T cell subset sorted from them (not recorded which). These receptors all come from an adult woman who had mild COVID-19 (a few samples of this study predate the infection). Cell type and time point are not known.

The chain couples TRBV4-1 to TRBJ2-1; TRBD2 matches at 12 bases. The germline V gene encodes CDR1 MGHRA and CDR2 YSYEKL. The CDR3 is 16 amino acids. The J segment lost 6 bases and the V segment lost 2 bases, leaving 5 bases of the junction unmatched. The CDR3: CASSQLLAGGGNEQFF. The CDR3 region has the DNA TGCGCCAGCAGCCAACTACTAGCGGGGGGAGGCAATGAGCAGTTCTTC.

The chain carries TRBV4-2 and TRBJ2-3; D is possibly TRBD2 (6 bases). This CDR3 has 16 residues. Trimming took 2 bases from V and 0 from J, leaving 12 bases between them. CDR1 and CDR2 from the germline V gene are LGHNA and YNFKEQ. This CDR3 reads CASSQPGTGSTDTQYF. DNA of the CDR3: TGTGCCAGCAGCCAACCTGGGACTGGTAGCACAGATACGCAGTATTTT.

The chain couples TRBV14 to TRBJ2-7, with D possibly matching TRBD1 (6 bases). The CDR3 has 14 residues. Trimming took off 5 bases at V and 3 bases at J, with 14 bases between the two ends. Germline loops: CDR1 SGHDN, CDR2 FVKESK. The CDR3 spells CASSDTGSGYEQYF. The CDR3 DNA reads as TGTGCCAGCAGCGATACAGGGTCGGGCTACGAGCAGTACTTC.

Only a few counts were recorded for this clonotype. This rearrangement joins TRBV20-1 to TRBJ2-2, with TRBD1 as a possible D gene (5 bases). The CDR3 is made up of 16 amino acids. Trimming stripped 0 bases from V and 1 base from J, with 12 bases between. Germline CDR1 and CDR2: DFQATT and SNEGSKA (reference sequence). CDR3 bases: TGCAGTGCTAGAGATCTGGGCAGGGAGAACACCGGGGAGCTGTTTTTT. Its protein product is CSARDLGRENTGELFF.

This clonotype was observed a handful of times. J is TRBJ2-2 and V is TRBV6-5, with D possibly being TRBD1 (6 bases). This CDR3 spans 15 amino acids. With 7 bases removed from V and 0 bases from J, the gap between germline ends came to 12 bases. Germline V gives CDR1 MNHEY, CDR2 SVGAGI. CDR3 sequence (DNA): TGTGCCAGCAAAAAAGGGACAACGAACACCGGGGAGCTGTTTTTT. Translating it yields CASKKGTTNTGELFF.

The chain couples TRBV15 to TRBJ2-2; no clear D gene. Germline values: CDR1 LNHNV, CDR2 YYDKDF (reference sequence). CDR3 size: 14 residues. The V end lost 6 bases, the J end lost 5 bases, and 13 bases lay between the germline ends. CDR3 coding DNA: TGTGCCACCAGACTTACGATGGGGACCGGGGAGCTGTTTTTT. Residues: CATRLTMGTGELFF. Using reference TRBV15 and TRBJ2-2 for the parts outside the CDR3, the full variable domain is DAMVIQNPRYQVTQFGKPVTLSCSQTLNHNVMYWYQQKSSQAPKLLFHYYDKDFNNEADTPDNFQSRRPNTSFCFLDIRSPGLGDTAMYLCATRLTMGTGELFFGEGSRLTVL.

For the CDR3, the DNA is TGTGCCAGCAGGGATTCCAGGGCCGCCTACGAGCAGTACTTC. It encodes CASRDSRAAYEQYF. The chain couples TRBV11-2 to TRBJ2-7, with D possibly TRBD1 on 5 matching bases. Trimming took 6 bases from V and 2 from J, leaving 14 bases between them. Germline CDR1 and CDR2: SGHAT and FQNNGV. The CDR3 is made up of 14 amino acids. Full variable domain (outside the CDR3, taken from reference TRBV11-2 and TRBJ2-7): EAGVAQSPRYKIIEKRQSVAFWCNPISGHATLYWYQQILGQGPKLLIQFQNNGVVDDSQLPKDRFSAERLKGVDSTLKIQPAKLEDSAVYLCASRDSRAAYEQYFGPGTRLTVT.

The gene calls are TRBV6-5 and TRBJ1-2; no clear D. The CDR3 contains 13 residues. Per the germline V gene, CDR1 is MNHEY and CDR2 is SVGAGI. Trimming stripped 0 bases from V and 8 bases from J, with 10 bases between. The CDR3 DNA reads TGTGCCAGCAGTTACTCAAGGGTTGAGGGCTACACCTTC. This sequence encodes CASSYSRVEGYTF.

The J gene is TRBJ1-2, the V gene TRBV5-5; possible D gene TRBD1, 5 bases. Per the germline V gene, CDR1 is SGHKS and CDR2 is YYEKEE (reference sequence). CDR3 length equals 12 residues. With 10 bases removed from V and 4 bases from J, the gap between germline ends came to 14 bases. The DNA of the CDR3 is TGTGCCGCAGGAAAGGGGAGCTATGGCTACACCTTC. Translated, it gives CAAGKGSYGYTF.

In this sample, this clonotype turned up a few times. The chain combines TRBV10-3 with TRBJ1-5, with D hard to call. The CDR3 has 13 residues. The germline CDR1 and CDR2 sequences are ENHRY and SYGVKD. The V and J ends lost 7 bases and 1 base respectively, with 8 bases between them. CDR3 DNA: TGTGCCATCACCAAGGACAGCAATCAGCCCCAGCATTTT. Amino acids: CAITKDSNQPQHF.